Shown below are 25 T cell receptor beta chains from a single sample sequenced in a study of blood T cell repertoires in COVID-19. This table comes from immunoSEQ multiplex PCR, and its TCRdb copy is limited to in-frame clones, with some not included. The table records 350,000 or so clones, approximately 90% of them present only once. Sequenced sample: peripheral blood. Every receptor here comes from a woman in her thirties with COVID-19, enrolled during active disease.

This chain joins TRBV9 and TRBJ1-2; D is possibly TRBD1 (6 bases). The CDR3 is 16 amino acids. The germline V and J ends were trimmed by 3 bases and 6 bases, with 21 bases remaining between them. Germline lookup yields CDR1 SGDLS and CDR2 YYNGEE. CDR3 sequence: CASSARQATRWDGYTF. CDR3 DNA sequence: TGTGCCAGCAGCGCGAGACAGGCAACTCGGTGGGATGGCTACACCTTC. Full variable domain (outside the CDR3, taken from reference TRBV9 and TRBJ1-2): DSGVTQTPKHLITATGQRVTLRCSPRSGDLSVYWYQQSLDQGLQFLIQYYNGEERAKGNILERFSAQQFPDLHSELNLSSLELGDSALYFCASSARQATRWDGYTFGSGTRLTVV.

The chain has TRBV5-6 and TRBJ2-1; TRBD2 aligns across 11 bases. The V and J ends lost 0 bases and 1 base, in that order; junction bases with no gene match: 3. CDR1 and CDR2 from the germline V gene are SGHDT and YYEEEE. The CDR3 spans 17 residues. CDR3 in DNA: TGTGCCAGCAGCTTGGGACTAGCGGGGAATTCCTACAATGAGCAGTTCTTC. Amino acid sequence: CASSLGLAGNSYNEQFF.

The chain couples TRBV19 to TRBJ1-3, with D possibly being TRBD1 (6 bases). The CDR3 loop spans 14 amino acids. Trimming removed 3 bases from V and 2 bases from J, with 8 bases in between. The germline V gene has CDR1 LNHDA and CDR2 SQIVND (reference sequence). CDR3 DNA: TGTGCCAGTAGTATTTCAGGGGCTGGAAACACCATATATTTT. This codes for CASSISGAGNTIYF.

CDR3 bases: TGCGCCAGCAGCTTGTCGGTCAATCAGCCCCAGCATTTT. Protein product: CASSLSVNQPQHF. The genes are TRBV5-1 and TRBJ1-5; D gene uncertain. In germline, CDR1 is SGHRS, CDR2 YFSETQ. The CDR3 extends over 13 amino acids. V lost 1 base and J lost 3, with 5 bases in between.

V gene TRBV11-2 combines with J gene TRBJ1-3, with D unresolved. Germline CDR1 SGHAT, CDR2 FQNNGV. The length of the CDR3 is 14 residues. Trimming stripped 9 bases from V and 2 bases from J, with 14 bases between. The CDR3 DNA sequence: TGTGCCAGTCGCCGGGTGTCGACTGGAAACACCATATATTTT. Protein: CASRRVSTGNTIYF.

J is TRBJ1-5 and V is TRBV7-4; D is perhaps TRBD1 (6 bases). From germline, CDR1 is SGHVT and CDR2 SQSDAQ. The V and J ends lost 3 bases and 3 bases respectively, with 15 bases between them. The CDR3 length is 16 residues. CDR3 nucleotide sequence: TGTGCCAGCAGCTTTTCACAGGGAGATCCCAATCAGCCCCAGCATTTT. Encoded protein: CASSFSQGDPNQPQHF.

V usage is TRBV4-3 and J usage is TRBJ1-2, with a tentative D call TRBD1 (5 bases). The CDR3 extends over 13 amino acids. V was clipped by 1 base and J by 4 bases, with 7 bases between them. CDR1 and CDR2 (germline): LGHNA, YSLEER. CDR3 in DNA: TGCGCCAGCAGCCAAGGACAGCGCTATGGCTACACCTTC. Residues: CASSQGQRYGYTF.

This clone was counted a single time. The chain couples TRBV24-1 to TRBJ1-2; TRBD1 matches at 9 bases. The germline V gene has CDR1 KGHDR and CDR2 SFDVKD. The length of the CDR3 is 15 residues. Germline trimming cut 1 base from V and 7 bases from J; bases unmatched to any gene: 6. The DNA of the CDR3 is TGTGCCACCAGTGATTTCCACCCGGGACAGGGTGGCTACACCTTC. Its translation is CATSDFHPGQGGYTF.

The V call is TRBV24-1, the J call TRBJ2-2, with 9 bases lining up with TRBD1. CDR3 length: 16 amino acids. From germline, CDR1 is KGHDR and CDR2 SFDVKD. Trimming removed 6 bases from V and 4 bases from J; junction bases left unmatched: 8. In nucleotides, the CDR3 is TGTGCCACCAGTCTCCCGGGACAGGGTCCCACCGGGGAGCTGTTTTTT. This encodes CATSLPGQGPTGELFF.

The J gene is TRBJ2-7, the V gene TRBV11-2; D not certain. V was clipped by 2 bases and J by 3 bases, with 8 bases between them. The CDR3 length is 13 residues. Germline V gene data show CDR1 as SGHAT and CDR2 as FQNNGV. CDR3 coding DNA: TGTGCCAGCAGCTTAAACAAAGACTACGAGCAGTACTTC. As protein: CASSLNKDYEQYF.

The rearrangement joins TRBV5-1 to TRBJ1-4; D unclear. The CDR3 sequence is 15 residues long. The V gene's germline CDR1 is SGHRS and CDR2 YFSETQ. Trimming left V 4 bases short and J 0 bases short, with 10 bases between. The CDR3 bases are TGCGCCAGCAGCCCGGGGATCGCAACTAATGAAAAACTGTTTTTT. Translating gives CASSPGIATNEKLFF.

The V call is TRBV6-2 or TRBV6-3, the J call TRBJ2-5; unclear D gene. The CDR3 runs to 14 residues. V shed 3 bases and J shed 1 base, with 9 bases lying between them. Per the germline V gene, CDR1 is MNHEY and CDR2 is SVGEGT. Here the CDR3 DNA reads TGTGCCAGCAGTTATAATCAGTTCCAAGAGACCCAGTACTTC. Translation gives CASSYNQFQETQYF.

The chain joins TRBV7-2 to TRBJ1-1, with 7 bases that match TRBD1. V lost 5 bases to trimming and J lost 6 bases; unmatched junction nucleotides: 12. CDR3 length equals 15 residues. The germline CDR1 and CDR2 sequences are SGHTA and FQGNSA. The DNA for the CDR3 is TGTGCCAGCAGCCTTATCCAGACAGGGCGGGCTGAAGCTTTCTTT. This translates into CASSLIQTGRAEAFF.

This clone occurred a few times. J is TRBJ1-2 and V is TRBV6-5, with D possibly being TRBD1 (6 bases). V lost 8 bases and J lost 4, with 17 bases in between. Germline V gene lookup returns CDR1 MNHEY and CDR2 SVGAGI. CDR3 size: 14 residues. CDR3 loop: CASGRPGDIYGYTF. The CDR3 region has the DNA TGTGCCAGCGGTAGGCCAGGGGATATCTATGGCTACACCTTC.

The chain links TRBV6-5 to TRBJ1-1, with D unresolved. Between the trimmed V and J ends, which lost 2 bases and 6 bases, there was a span of 10 bases. Germline assignment: CDR1 MNHEY and CDR2 SVGAGI. This CDR3 is built from 13 residues. In DNA, the CDR3 is TGTGCCAGCAGTTACGGTGGGCTCGCTGAAGCTTTCTTT. Amino acids: CASSYGGLAEAFF.

The rearrangement joins TRBV6-5 to TRBJ2-5, with TRBD2 matching 9 bases. The trim removed 11 bases at V and 5 bases at J, leaving 9 bases unmatched. The CDR3 covers 13 residues. The V gene's germline CDR1 is MNHEY and CDR2 SVGAGI. Written as DNA, the CDR3 is TGTGCCGCCGCGGGGGGGGGCCGCGAGACCCAGTACTTC. It yields the protein CAAAGGGRETQYF.

The chain employs TRBV19 and TRBJ1-1, with TRBD1 as a possible D gene (5 bases). In germline, CDR1 is LNHDA, CDR2 SQIVND (reference sequence). CDR3 length: 15 residues. V lost 1 base and J 5 bases, leaving 14 bases between the germline ends. CDR3 amino acids: CASSIVGAVGTEAFF. DNA for the CDR3: TGTGCCAGTAGTATAGTTGGGGCAGTTGGTACTGAAGCTTTCTTT.

This chain links TRBV6-5 with TRBJ1-2; D remains unclear. V was shortened by 6 bases and J by 3 bases, with 14 bases between the two germline ends. This CDR3 has 14 residues. The V gene's germline CDR1 is MNHEY and CDR2 SVGAGI. CDR3 sequence: CASRFRSLDYGYTF. Here the CDR3 DNA reads TGTGCCAGCAGGTTTAGAAGTTTAGACTATGGCTACACCTTC.

This clone came up a few times. V usage is TRBV11-2 and J usage is TRBJ1-1; no clear D gene. V shed 5 bases and J shed 0 bases, with 13 bases lying between them. Germline CDR1 is SGHAT and CDR2 is FQNNGV. CDR3 length: 15 residues. The CDR3 bases are TGTGCCAGCAGCCCGGGATTGATCATGAACACTGAAGCTTTCTTT. This codes for CASSPGLIMNTEAFF.

The gene calls are TRBV2 and TRBJ2-1, with 9 nucleotides matching TRBD1. This CDR3 has 17 amino acids. The J segment lost 8 bases and the V segment lost 6 bases, leaving 17 bases of the junction unmatched. Germline CDR1 reads SNHLY; CDR2 reads FYNNEI. The CDR3 loop reads CASSGALFGTGRDEQFF. CDR3 coding DNA: TGTGCCAGCAGCGGGGCGTTGTTCGGGACAGGGCGAGATGAGCAGTTCTTC.

V and J are TRBV15 and TRBJ1-5; the D gene is possibly TRBD1 (6 bases). The CDR3 totals 16 residues. With 2 bases removed from V and 3 bases from J, the gap between germline ends came to 14 bases. Germline CDR1 LNHNV, CDR2 YYDKDF (reference sequence). CDR3 sequence (DNA): TGTGCCACCAGCAGAAAGGGGGACGTTATCAATCAGCCCCAGCATTTT. Amino acids: CATSRKGDVINQPQHF.

V usage is TRBV9 and J usage is TRBJ2-3; 9 bases are a match to TRBD2. From germline, CDR1 is SGDLS and CDR2 YYNGEE. This CDR3 spans 14 amino acids. Germline trimming cut 1 base from V and 3 bases from J; bases unmatched to any gene: 0. Here the CDR3 reads CASSVLAGTDTQYF. The CDR3 nucleotides read TGTGCCAGCAGCGTACTAGCGGGGACAGATACGCAGTATTTT.

V is TRBV5-4 and J is TRBJ1-1; 7 bases are a match to TRBD1. CDR1 SGHNT and CDR2 YYREEE come from the germline V gene (reference sequence). CDR3 length: 18 amino acids. The V and J ends lost 6 bases and 3 bases, in that order; junction bases with no gene match: 20. CDR3 sequence: CASTPEQGYARLDTEAFF. The CDR3 DNA reads as TGTGCCAGCACCCCCGAACAGGGGTACGCGCGATTAGACACTGAAGCTTTCTTT.

This sequence joins TRBV6-5 and TRBJ1-2, with D unclear. The germline CDR1 and CDR2 sequences are MNHEY and SVGAGI. Trimming shortened V by 5 bases and J by 4 bases, and 11 bases separated the two germline ends. The CDR3 is 13 residues long. The CDR3 loop is CASSQASIYGYTF. CDR3 nucleotide sequence: TGTGCCAGCAGTCAGGCCAGCATCTATGGCTACACCTTC.

The chain carries TRBV9 and TRBJ2-3; 8 bases are a match to TRBD2. Germline V gene sequence: CDR1 SGDLS, CDR2 YYNGEE. The CDR3 runs 16 residues. Unmatched junction bases numbered 12, after V lost 4 bases and J lost 5 bases. The CDR3 coding sequence is TGTGCCAGCAGCCCGAGCGGGGGCCACTGGAGAGATACGCAGTATTTT. Translation: CASSPSGGHWRDTQYF.